The 16 T cell receptor beta chains below all came from one sample that was sequenced in a study of identical twins (dated by TCRdb to the mid-2010s). The library was built by means of 5' RACE. The reads were generated on an Illumina HiSeq 2000. TCRdb reprocessing: public reads trimmed at Q25 with fastp, clones called with MiXCR, in-frame beta chains kept. CDR3 protein sequences are deduplicated, and each keeps its most common genes and DNA. The sample table contains 1,800,000 or so distinct CDR3 sequences; only one count was recorded for 32% of them. The ten largest clonotypes hold roughly 0.3% of the sample. The sequenced material came from cord blood. These TCRs come from a newborn girl in good health.

J is TRBJ2-1 and V is TRBV14, with 11 nucleotides matching TRBD2. The CDR3 extends over 16 amino acids. Germline V gene data show CDR1 as SGHDN and CDR2 as FVKESK. The trim removed 5 bases at V and 4 bases at J, leaving 7 bases unmatched. CDR3: CASSRLAGTLYNEQFF. CDR3 sequence (DNA): TGTGCCAGCAGCAGACTAGCGGGAACCCTATACAATGAGCAGTTCTTC. The variable domain in full, with the rest retrieved from reference TRBV14 and TRBJ2-1, is EAGVTQFPSHSVIEKGQTVTLRCDPISGHDNLYWYRRVMGKEIKFLLHFVKESKQDESGMPNNRFLAERTGGTYSTLKVQPAELEDSGVYFCASSRLAGTLYNEQFFGPGTRLTVL.

CDR3 sequence reads: CASTEMSRALNEQYF. The CDR3 nucleotides are TGTGCCAGCACGGAGATGAGCAGGGCGCTAAATGAGCAGTACTTC. The chain is built from TRBV6-6 and TRBJ2-5, with D possibly being TRBD1 (5 bases). Germline-derived CDR1 and CDR2 are MNHNY and SVGAGI (reference sequence). This CDR3 has 15 residues. V was clipped by 7 bases and J by 11 bases, with 26 bases between them.

The CDR3 protein is CASSRYSGSYNEQFF. The CDR3 DNA follows: TGTGCCAGCAGCCGATATAGCGGCTCCTACAATGAGCAGTTCTTC. This rearrangement joins TRBV3-1 to TRBJ2-1; TRBD2 might be the D (6 bases). In germline, CDR1 is LGHDT, CDR2 YNNKEL (reference sequence). V shed 4 bases and J shed 0 bases, with 10 bases lying between them. This CDR3 is built from 15 residues.

The V call is TRBV20-1, the J call TRBJ2-5, with 8 bases that match TRBD2. CDR3 length equals 16 residues. Germline V lookup: CDR1 DFQATT, CDR2 SNEGSKA (reference sequence). V was pared by 2 bases and J by 1 base, with 9 bases of the junction left unmatched. The CDR3: CSARKPGLGIQETQYF. Here the CDR3 DNA reads TGCAGTGCTAGAAAGCCGGGACTAGGGATCCAAGAGACCCAGTACTTC.

The rearrangement uses TRBV20-1 and TRBJ2-4, with 12 positions matching TRBD2. This CDR3 is 16 amino acids long. V shed 3 bases, J shed 9 bases, and the junction held 12 bases outside the gene matches. Germline V gene lookup returns CDR1 DFQATT and CDR2 SNEGSKA (reference sequence). This chain's CDR3 is CSASGARTSGVGIQYF. CDR3 coding DNA: TGCAGTGCTAGCGGGGCTAGGACTAGCGGGGTGGGCATTCAGTACTTC.

Only a few counts were recorded for this clonotype. The chain uses TRBV10-3 and TRBJ2-3; 7 nucleotides agree with TRBD2. Germline CDR1 ENHRY, CDR2 SYGVKD. There are 14 residues in the CDR3. The junction had 6 bases not matched to a gene; V was cut back by 3 bases and J by 6 bases. The CDR3 loop is CAISDLSSGDTQYF. CDR3 DNA: TGTGCCATCAGTGACTTGAGTAGCGGGGATACGCAGTATTTT.

This chain links TRBV27 with TRBJ1-2; D uncertain. Germline CDR1 is MNHEY and CDR2 is SMNVEV (reference sequence). The CDR3 runs to 11 residues. V lost 8 bases to trimming and J lost 8 bases, with 12 bases between them. CDR3 loop: CASGDRRGYTF. For the CDR3, the DNA is TGTGCCAGCGGAGATCGGCGCGGCTACACCTTC.

J is TRBJ2-3 and V is TRBV3-1; tentative D call: TRBD2 (6 bases). V lost 1 base, J lost 8 bases, and 7 bases lay in between. CDR1 is LGHDT and CDR2 is YNNKEL in the germline V gene (reference sequence). The CDR3 loop spans 12 amino acids. The CDR3, as DNA: TGTGCCAGCAGCCAAGGAGCGGGTACGCAGTATTTT. This encodes CASSQGAGTQYF.

This clonotype was seen more than once but under ten times. V gene TRBV12-3 or TRBV12-4 combines with J gene TRBJ2-4; TRBD2 might be the D (6 bases). The CDR3 has 13 amino acids. The ends were cut back, 6 bases at V and 13 bases at J, with 19 bases in the middle. The CDR3 is CASSLRSRREQYF. The CDR3, as DNA: TGTGCCAGCAGCCTCAGGTCGCGACGGGAGCAGTACTTC.

A note on this clonotype: This sequence may be a read error, since a much larger clone differs from it by one base. This chain uses TRBV30 with TRBJ2-7, with D possibly TRBD2 on 6 matching bases. The CDR3 covers 11 residues. Germline V gives CDR1 GTSNPN, CDR2 SVGIG (reference sequence). Trimming cost V 4 bases and J 2 bases, with 6 bases left between them. Here the CDR3 reads CAWTSAYEQYF. The CDR3 DNA sequence: TGTGCCTGGACTAGCGCCTACGAGCAGTACTTC. The whole variable domain, remainder taken from reference TRBV30 and TRBJ2-7, is SQTIHQWPATLVQPVGSPLSLECTVEGTSNPNLYWYRQAAGRGLQLLFYSVGIGQISSEVPQNLSASRPQDRQFILSSKKLLLSDSGFYLCAWTSAYEQYFGPGTRLTVT.

This clonotype was observed a few times. The chain has TRBV28 and TRBJ2-7; TRBD2 agrees at 8 bases. The trim removed 8 bases at V and 3 bases at J, leaving 12 bases unmatched. The CDR3 totals 15 residues. Germline V CDR1 and CDR2: MDHEN, SYDVKM. CDR3 sequence: CASGNTGLVNYEQYF. CDR3 bases: TGTGCCAGCGGGAATACGGGACTAGTAAACTACGAGCAGTACTTC.

The chain has TRBV25-1 and TRBJ1-1, with 8 nucleotides matching TRBD1. With V trimmed by 3 bases and J by 4 bases, 4 bases remained unmatched. The CDR3 runs to 14 residues. Germline V gene sequence: CDR1 MGHDK, CDR2 SYGVNS. The CDR3, as DNA: TGTGCCAGCAGTGAGACAGACAGGGGCACTGAAGCTTTCTTT. Its translation is CASSETDRGTEAFF.

This clonotype was recorded a few times. The chain has TRBV5-5 and TRBJ2-7; D not certain. In germline, CDR1 is SGHKS, CDR2 YYEKEE (reference sequence). V was cut by 4 bases and J by 3 bases, with 14 bases left in between. The CDR3 extends over 14 amino acids. The CDR3 is CASSPEVWVYEQYF. CDR3 nucleotide sequence: TGTGCCAGCAGCCCTGAAGTTTGGGTCTACGAGCAGTACTTC.

In its sample, this clonotype was seen a few times. V is TRBV7-9 and J is TRBJ2-3; D might be TRBD2 (5 bases). The germline gives CDR1 SEHNR, CDR2 FQNEAQ (reference sequence). V was pared by 3 bases and J by 1 base, with 11 bases between. The CDR3 has 15 residues. CDR3 region: CASSFSVKRTDTQYF. In DNA form, the CDR3 reads TGTGCCAGCAGCTTTAGCGTCAAACGCACAGATACGCAGTATTTT.

The V gene is TRBV4-2, the J gene TRBJ2-1, with 9 nucleotides matching TRBD2. The trim removed 0 bases at V and 6 bases at J, leaving 6 bases unmatched. CDR3 length: 16 residues. Germline V gene sequence: CDR1 LGHNA, CDR2 YNFKEQ. This CDR3 is CASSQDSAGGGNEQFF. CDR3 DNA sequence: TGTGCCAGCAGCCAAGATTCGGCGGGGGGGGGCAATGAGCAGTTCTTC.

This clonotype showed up just once. The J gene is TRBJ2-5, the V gene TRBV20-1; tentative D call: TRBD2 (5 bases). This CDR3 comprises 11 residues. V was shortened by 5 bases and J by 11 bases, with 15 bases between the two germline ends. CDR1 DFQATT and CDR2 SNEGSKA come from the germline V gene (reference sequence). The CDR3 sequence is CSAQDGDEQYF. The CDR3 nucleotides are TGCAGTGCTCAGGACGGGGATGAGCAGTACTTC.